Below, 9 T cell receptor beta chains from the same sample are listed, as sequenced in a study of T-cell reconstitution after alpha-beta-depleted transplantation in children. Preparing the TCRbeta library involved the use of unique molecular identifiers. Each CDR3 protein is one row after TCRdb ran MiXCR on the PCR reads. The sample contains around 700,000 distinct CDR3 sequences, under 15% of which appear only once. The sample consisted of PBMCs, taken before TCRalphabeta/CD19-depleted stem cell transplant. The receptors come from a girl between 2 and 10 years old with congenital amegakaryocytic thrombocytopenia, due to receive a stem cell transplant.

This clonotype was recorded at least ten times. The chain joins TRBV20-1 to TRBJ2-3; TRBD2 might be the D (6 bases). V was pared by 3 bases and J by 3 bases, with 13 bases between. The germline V gene encodes CDR1 DFQATT and CDR2 SNEGSKA (reference sequence). The CDR3 is 14 residues long. The CDR3 coding sequence is TGCAGTGCTAGTAGTCTAGCGAAAACAGATACGCAGTATTTT. Translating it yields CSASSLAKTDTQYF.

The sample holds a few counts of this clonotype. The rearrangement uses TRBV6-1 and TRBJ2-7; 7 nucleotides agree with TRBD1. V was pared by 11 bases and J by 1 base, with 2 bases of the junction left unmatched. The CDR3 spans 11 residues. Germline V gene sequence: CDR1 MNHNS, CDR2 SASEGT. The CDR3 DNA reads TGTGCCGAGGGACAGTCCTACGAGCAGTACTTC. Translation: CAEGQSYEQYF.

This clonotype appeared a few times. This rearrangement joins TRBV27 to TRBJ2-5; D is uncertain. The germline gives CDR1 MNHEY, CDR2 SMNVEV (reference sequence). The length of the CDR3 is 13 residues. Trimming left V 6 bases short and J 5 bases short, with 13 bases between. The CDR3 loop is CASRQLLGETQYF. Written as DNA, the CDR3 is TGTGCCAGCAGGCAACTCCTTGGGGAGACCCAGTACTTC.

CDR3 loop: CATSALDEGSTDTQYF. CDR3 sequence (DNA): TGTGCCACCAGTGCCCTCGACGAGGGGAGCACAGATACGCAGTATTTT. This chain connects TRBV24-1 to TRBJ2-3, with D perhaps being TRBD1 or TRBD2 (5 bases each). CDR3 length equals 16 residues. The V end was cut by 5 bases, the J end by 0 bases, with 14 bases between. Germline assignment: CDR1 KGHDR and CDR2 SFDVKD.

This clonotype was picked up many times. The chain uses TRBV7-9 and TRBJ2-7; 7 bases agree with TRBD2. J was trimmed by 6 bases and V by 3 bases; bases with no gene match: 11. Per the germline V gene, CDR1 is SEHNR and CDR2 is FQNEAQ (reference sequence). CDR3 length equals 15 residues. The CDR3 is CASSFKILAKGEQYF. CDR3 DNA: TGTGCCAGCAGCTTTAAAATACTAGCGAAAGGCGAGCAGTACTTC.

At least ten counts were recorded for this clonotype. The chain carries TRBV20-1 and TRBJ2-3, with D possibly matching TRBD2 (5 bases). CDR3 size: 14 residues. Trimming cost V 6 bases and J 4 bases, with 17 bases left between them. Germline CDR1 reads DFQATT; CDR2 reads SNEGSKA (reference sequence). CDR3 nucleotide sequence: TGCAGTGCCTTCGAGGGAGATCGATCAGATACGCAGTATTTT. It yields the protein CSAFEGDRSDTQYF.

This clonotype was found many times. The V and J genes are TRBV20-1 and TRBJ2-5; no clear D gene. Germline loops: CDR1 DFQATT, CDR2 SNEGSKA (reference sequence). The CDR3 runs 12 residues. The V end lost 4 bases, the J end lost 4 bases, and 10 bases lay between the germline ends. This CDR3 reads CSATGVPETQYF. The CDR3 DNA follows: TGCAGTGCTACCGGAGTTCCAGAGACCCAGTACTTC.

CDR3 in amino acids: CSARRIAGDETQYF. Written as DNA, the CDR3 is TGCAGTGCTAGGAGGATAGCGGGAGATGAGACCCAGTACTTC. The chain combines TRBV20-1 with TRBJ2-5; 9 bases match TRBD2. The CDR3 is made up of 14 amino acids. V shed 3 bases, J shed 5 bases, and the junction held 7 bases outside the gene matches. The germline V gene has CDR1 DFQATT and CDR2 SNEGSKA (reference sequence).

The genes are TRBV18 and TRBJ2-3; TRBD1 matches at 10 bases. Germline V CDR1 and CDR2: KGHSH, LQKENI. The CDR3 length is 17 residues. Losses at the gene ends were 3 bases for V and 4 bases for J; bases not matched to a gene: 10. Here the CDR3 reads CASSPGTGEVSPDTQYF. CDR3 DNA: TGTGCCAGCTCACCTGGGACAGGGGAGGTCAGCCCAGATACGCAGTATTTT.